These T cell receptor beta chains were read from a single sample in a study of T cells in Graves' hyperthyroidism and ophthalmopathy. Each CDR3 protein is one row after TCRdb ran MiXCR on the multiplex PCR reads. There are approximately 560,000 distinct CDR3 sequences in the sample; around 16% occur only once, and roughly 7.3% lies in the top ten. Sequencing input: blood. These receptors were collected from a woman aged 25 to 39 with Graves' hyperthyroidism. CDR3s include the opening cysteine and the closing phenylalanine or tryptophan. A D gene is named only where the DNA matches it firmly. Rows may omit the clone size; those that give it use once, few, many or a size class.

abundance	v_gene	d_gene	j_gene	CDR3nt	CDR3aa
many	TRBV24-1	NA	TRBJ2-2	TGTGCCACCAGTGATCCGGGGGCCCCGAACACCGGGGAGCTGTTTTTT	CATSDPGAPNTGELFF
many	TRBV27	NA	TRBJ2-7	TGTGCCAGCAGTAAACCGGACTACGAGCAGTACTTC	CASSKPDYEQYF
NA	TRBV20-1	NA	TRBJ2-4	TGCAGTGCTATTGGTGGCAAAAACATTCAGTACTTC	CSAIGGKNIQYF
NA	TRBV20-1	NA	TRBJ2-7	TGCAGTGGTGAAGTCGGGACACCGGGCGAGCAGTACTTC	CSGEVGTPGEQYF
many	TRBV20-1	NA	TRBJ2-3	TGCAGTGCTAGAGATCATGCTTTTGGGTCAGATACGCAGTATTTT	CSARDHAFGSDTQYF
many	TRBV18	TRBD1	TRBJ1-2	TGTGCCAGCTCACCACCGGGACAGGGGGATGGCTACACCTTC	CASSPPGQGDGYTF
many	TRBV24-1	NA	TRBJ1-5	TGTGCCACCAGTGATTTGTTCCAGGACCAGCCCCAGCATTTT	CATSDLFQDQPQHF
many	TRBV5-1	NA	TRBJ1-1	TGCGCCAGCAGTCTTGACAGTTTCGAGGACACTGAAGCTTTCTTT	CASSLDSFEDTEAFF
many	TRBV6-5	NA	TRBJ2-7	TGTGCCAGCAGTTACTCCTCAGGGTACTCCTACGAGCAGTACTTC	CASSYSSGYSYEQYF
NA	TRBV10-3	NA	TRBJ1-2	TGTGCCATTATGAAGACAGGTTCAAGAGATAGTTCTATGGTCTATGGCTACACCTTC	CAIMKTGSRDSSMVYGYTF
few	TRBV27	TRBD2	TRBJ2-1	TGTGCCGGCGGGCTAGCGGGAACCTGTGAGCAGTTCTTC	CAGGLAGTCEQFF
few	TRBV29-1	NA	TRBJ1-2	TGCAGCGTAGAGGGGCGTTATGGCTACACCTTC	CSVEGRYGYTF
NA	TRBV7-9	TRBD2	TRBJ2-7	TGTGCCAGCAGCTTAAGGGGCTATAGCGGGAGTGGGCACGAGCAGTACTTC	CASSLRGYSGSGHEQYF
many	TRBV2	NA	TRBJ1-2	TGTGCCAGCAGAGGGTCTTACTATGGCTACACCTTC	CASRGSYYGYTF
NA	TRBV6-1	NA	TRBJ2-5	TGTGCCAGCAGTGAAGGGGTAGGGTTCCAAGAGACCCAGTACTTC	CASSEGVGFQETQYF
many	TRBV9	TRBD2	TRBJ2-1	TGTGCCAGCAGCGCACATAATATAATAGCGGGAGGTCTGAATGAGCAGTTCTTC	CASSAHNIIAGGLNEQFF
NA	TRBV11-3	TRBD1	TRBJ1-2	TGTGCCAGCAGCTTCTATAACGGGACAGGGTCGGGCTATGGCTACACCTTC	CASSFYNGTGSGYGYTF
many	TRBV20-1	NA	TRBJ2-3	TGCAGTGCTCCCTCGGTTGTTCCAGATACGCAGTATTTT	CSAPSVVPDTQYF
NA	TRBV4-1	TRBD2	TRBJ2-3	TGCGCCAGCAGCCAAGACAAAGCGGGAGCGACGGCAGATACGCAGTATTTT	CASSQDKAGATADTQYF
NA	TRBV27	NA	TRBJ2-7	TGTGCCAGCAGTTTGGTGGGATCTTACTACGAGCAGTACTTC	CASSLVGSYYEQYF
many	TRBV27	NA	TRBJ1-5	TGTGCCAGCAGTTCGTTCACTAATCAGCCCCAGCATTTT	CASSSFTNQPQHF
many	TRBV18	NA	TRBJ1-1	TGTGCCAGCTCACCAGGGATAAACACTGAAGCTTTCTTT	CASSPGINTEAFF
NA	TRBV10-2	TRBD1	TRBJ2-5	TGCGCCAGCGGAGATACAGGGGGCGCAGAGACCCAGTACTTC	CASGDTGGAETQYF
many	TRBV7-2	NA	TRBJ1-1	TGTGCCAGCAGCCACGGCGGCCAGGGGCAAACCCCGGCTTTCTTT	CASSHGGQGQTPAFF
many	TRBV7-6	TRBD2	TRBJ2-1	TGTGCCAGCAGCTCGACTAGCGGGACGAATCCCTACAATGAGCAGTTCTTC	CASSSTSGTNPYNEQFF
few	TRBV2	TRBD1	TRBJ2-3	TGTGCCAGCAGTGGGTTAGGGACAGGGGGACATCCCCCAGGTGCAGATACGCAGTATTTT	CASSGLGTGGHPPGADTQYF
NA	TRBV6-1	NA	TRBJ1-1	TGTGCCAGCAGATTACAGGGGAACACTGAAGCTTTCTTT	CASRLQGNTEAFF
few	TRBV15	TRBD2	TRBJ2-7	TGTGCCACCAGCACCAAAGGGGAGGGACTAGCGGACGAGCAGTACTTC	CATSTKGEGLADEQYF
NA	TRBV27	NA	TRBJ2-1	TGTGCCAGCAGCACTTGGAATCCAGGGAACAATGAGCAGTTCTTC	CASSTWNPGNNEQFF
few	TRBV3-1	NA	TRBJ1-2	TGTGCCAGCAGCCAAGTCCAGGGCATCGGCTATGGCTACACCTTC	CASSQVQGIGYGYTF
many	TRBV20-1	TRBD1	TRBJ2-1	TGCAGTGCTTCAGGGGGACGCAACTCCTACAATGAGCAGTTCTTC	CSASGGRNSYNEQFF
many	TRBV6-2/TRBV6-3	NA	TRBJ2-7	TGTGCCAGCAGTTACCAGCCAGGGTCCTACGAGCAGTACTTC	CASSYQPGSYEQYF
many	TRBV9	NA	TRBJ2-7	TGTGCCAGCAGCGTAGGACCTCCGGGTCAGGGAGTTTCCCACGAGCAGTACTTC	CASSVGPPGQGVSHEQYF
many	TRBV12-3/TRBV12-4	TRBD1	TRBJ2-2	TGTGCCAGCAGTTTCTCCGGGACAGGGTGGACCGGGGAGCTGTTTTTT	CASSFSGTGWTGELFF
few	TRBV20-1	TRBD2	TRBJ2-1	TGCAGTGCTAGTCGACTAGCGGGAGCCGGGAATGAGCAGTTCTTC	CSASRLAGAGNEQFF
many	TRBV2	TRBD2	TRBJ2-2	TGTGCCAGCAGTGTTGAAGCGGGAGGAGTAGGCGGGGAGCTGTTTTTT	CASSVEAGGVGGELFF
NA	TRBV12-3/TRBV12-4	NA	TRBJ2-1	TGTGCCAGCACGGTGGCTAGCGCATACAATGAGCAGTTCTTC	CASTVASAYNEQFF
NA	TRBV11-2	TRBD2	TRBJ2-2	TGTGCCAGCAGCTTATGGCGGGAGCGTGTCACCGGGGAGCTGTTTTTT	CASSLWRERVTGELFF
NA	TRBV28	NA	TRBJ2-1	TGTGCCAGCAGTTTTACCTGGAGGACCCGGGGAAATGAGCAGTTCTTC	CASSFTWRTRGNEQFF
NA	TRBV18	NA	TRBJ2-1	TGTGCCAGCTCACCAGAACTAGCACACAGCTCCTACAATGAGCAGTTCTTC	CASSPELAHSSYNEQFF
few	TRBV10-1	TRBD1	TRBJ2-1	TGCGCCAGCAAGTCTGGGGGACAGAATCTCAATGAGCAGTTCTTC	CASKSGGQNLNEQFF
NA	TRBV12-5	NA	TRBJ2-1	TGTGCTAGTGGTTTGGTTTTGCCACCTCTAGAAAGCTTCTACAATGAGCAGTTCTTC	CASGLVLPPLESFYNEQFF
many	TRBV27	TRBD1	TRBJ2-3	TGTGCCAGCAGTCCGGGACAGACTATGCAGTATTTT	CASSPGQTMQYF
many	TRBV4-2	TRBD2	TRBJ2-7	TGTGCCAGCAGCCAAGGACTAGCAGACTACGAGCAGTACTTC	CASSQGLADYEQYF
few	TRBV10-3	NA	TRBJ1-4	TGTGCCATCAGCCCGGGGAGGGAAACTAATGAAAAACTGTTTTTT	CAISPGRETNEKLFF
many	TRBV18	NA	TRBJ1-1	TGTGCCAGCTCACCCTTTGAGGCCCGGAACACTGAAGCTTTCTTT	CASSPFEARNTEAFF
NA	TRBV5-6	NA	TRBJ2-4	TGTGCCAGCAGCTTGGCTTCTAGTTCGTACGGCGTAGCCAAAAACATTCAGTACTTC	CASSLASSSYGVAKNIQYF
many	TRBV6-2/TRBV6-3	TRBD2	TRBJ2-5	TGTGCCAGCAGTAATCTTCGGACAGGCGGGACTAGCGGGTTACAAGAGACCCAGTACTTC	CASSNLRTGGTSGLQETQYF
NA	TRBV19	NA	TRBJ1-1	TGTGCCAGTAGTATAGATGCGGCAGGGACGCACACTGAAGCTTTCTTT	CASSIDAAGTHTEAFF
NA	TRBV11-3	TRBD2	TRBJ2-2	TGTGCCAGCAGCTTAGTTTTCGCGGGAGGAGTCACCGGGGAGCTGTTTTTT	CASSLVFAGGVTGELFF
few	TRBV18	NA	TRBJ2-6	TGTGCCAGCTCATATACTAGTGCTGGGGCCAACGTCCTGACTTTC	CASSYTSAGANVLTF
few	TRBV20-1	NA	TRBJ2-3	TGCAGTGCCCTGGGGGGAAGGGTCCCTTGGCAGTATTTT	CSALGGRVPWQYF